This T cell receptor (beta chain) was retrieved from a study of PD-L1 blockade in urothelial cancer. The germline gives CDR1 SNHLY, CDR2 FYNNEI. The CDR3 runs 15 residues. Trimming removed 0 bases at V and 4 bases at J, with 11 bases between. The time point denotes: pretreatment peripheral blood. The repertoire was sequenced with immunoSEQ multiplex PCR; TCRdb's copy has only in-frame clones and lacks some. This table has about 87,000 clones, about four fifths appearing once. Source: PBMCs, taken around atezolizumab (anti-PD-L1) treatment. The chain employs TRBV2 and TRBJ2-3, with a weak D call TRBD2 (6 bases). The source is a man aged 55-75 years with urothelial cancer. The chain's CDR3 is CASSEAGTYADTQYF. In DNA, the CDR3 is TGTGCCAGCAGTGAAGCGGGGACTTATGCAGATACGCAGTATTTT. Supplemented by reference TRBV2 and TRBJ2-3, the full variable domain reads EPEVTQTPSHQVTQMGQEVILRCVPISNHLYFYWYRQILGQKVEFLVSFYNNEISEKSEIFDDQFSVERPDGSNFTLKIRSTKLEDSAMYFCASSEAGTYADTQYFGPGTRLTVL.